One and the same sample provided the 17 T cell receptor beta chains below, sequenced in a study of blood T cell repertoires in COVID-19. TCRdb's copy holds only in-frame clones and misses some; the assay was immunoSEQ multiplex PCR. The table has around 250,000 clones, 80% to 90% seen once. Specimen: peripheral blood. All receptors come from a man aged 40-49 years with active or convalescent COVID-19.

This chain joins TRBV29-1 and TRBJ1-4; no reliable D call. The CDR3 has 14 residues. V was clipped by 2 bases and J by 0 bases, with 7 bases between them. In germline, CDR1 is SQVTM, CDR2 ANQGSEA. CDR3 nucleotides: TGCAGCGTTGAACCGGTGGCAACTAATGAAAAACTGTTTTTT. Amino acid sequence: CSVEPVATNEKLFF.

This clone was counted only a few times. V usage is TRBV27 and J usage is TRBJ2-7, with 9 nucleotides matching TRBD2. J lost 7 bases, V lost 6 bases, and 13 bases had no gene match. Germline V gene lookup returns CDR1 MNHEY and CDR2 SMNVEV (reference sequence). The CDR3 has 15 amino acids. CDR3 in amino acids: CASSRPLAGIGEQYF. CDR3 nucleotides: TGTGCCAGCAGCCGCCCCCTAGCGGGGATAGGGGAGCAGTACTTC.

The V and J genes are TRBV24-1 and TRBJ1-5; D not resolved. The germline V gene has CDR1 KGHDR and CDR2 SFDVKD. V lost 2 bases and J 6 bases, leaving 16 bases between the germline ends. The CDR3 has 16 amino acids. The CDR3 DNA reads TGTGCCACCAGTGATTCTGGCCTACGAGGAGGTCAGCCCCAGCATTTT. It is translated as CATSDSGLRGGQPQHF.

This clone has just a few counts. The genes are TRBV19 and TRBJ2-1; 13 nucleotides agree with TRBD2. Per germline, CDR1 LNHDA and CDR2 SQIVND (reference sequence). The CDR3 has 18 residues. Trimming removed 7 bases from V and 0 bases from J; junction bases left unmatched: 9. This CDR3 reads CASKKGTSGMSSYNEQFF. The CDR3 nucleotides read TGTGCCAGTAAGAAAGGGACTAGCGGGATGAGCTCCTACAATGAGCAGTTCTTC.

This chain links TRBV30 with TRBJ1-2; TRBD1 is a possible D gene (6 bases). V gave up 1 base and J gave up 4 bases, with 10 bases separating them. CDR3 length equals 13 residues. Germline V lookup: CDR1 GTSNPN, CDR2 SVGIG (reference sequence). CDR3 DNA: TGTGCCTGGAGTGAACAGGGATCCTATGGCTACACCTTC. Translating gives CAWSEQGSYGYTF.

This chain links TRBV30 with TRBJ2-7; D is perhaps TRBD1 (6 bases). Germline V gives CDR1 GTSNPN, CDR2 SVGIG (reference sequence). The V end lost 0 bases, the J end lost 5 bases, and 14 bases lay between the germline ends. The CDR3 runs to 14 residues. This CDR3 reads CAWSVKGGTDEQYF. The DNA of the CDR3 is TGTGCCTGGAGTGTAAAAGGGGGAACGGACGAGCAGTACTTC.

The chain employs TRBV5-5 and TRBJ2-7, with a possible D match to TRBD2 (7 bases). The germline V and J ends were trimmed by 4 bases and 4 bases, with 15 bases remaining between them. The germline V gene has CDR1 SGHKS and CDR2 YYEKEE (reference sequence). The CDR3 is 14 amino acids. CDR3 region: CASSPRGGDYEQYF. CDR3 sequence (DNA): TGTGCCAGCAGCCCGAGGGGGGGTGATTACGAGCAGTACTTC.

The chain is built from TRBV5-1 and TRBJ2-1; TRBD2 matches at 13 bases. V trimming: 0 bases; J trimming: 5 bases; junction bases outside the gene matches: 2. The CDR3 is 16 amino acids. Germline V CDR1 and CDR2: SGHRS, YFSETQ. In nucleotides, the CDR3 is TGCGCCAGCAGCTTGGGCGGACTAGCGGGAGACAATGAGCAGTTCTTC. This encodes CASSLGGLAGDNEQFF.

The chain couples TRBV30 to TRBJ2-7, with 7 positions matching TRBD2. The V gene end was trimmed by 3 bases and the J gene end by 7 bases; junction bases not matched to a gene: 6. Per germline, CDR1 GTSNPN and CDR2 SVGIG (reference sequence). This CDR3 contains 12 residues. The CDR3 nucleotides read TGTGCCTGGAGCCTGGGGGGGGGAGAGCAGTACTTC. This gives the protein CAWSLGGGEQYF.

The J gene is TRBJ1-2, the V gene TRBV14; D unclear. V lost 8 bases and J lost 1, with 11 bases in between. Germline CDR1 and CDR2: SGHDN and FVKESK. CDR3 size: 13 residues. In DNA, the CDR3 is TGTGCCAGCCGGAAGACTTATAACTATGGCTACACCTTC. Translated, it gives CASRKTYNYGYTF.

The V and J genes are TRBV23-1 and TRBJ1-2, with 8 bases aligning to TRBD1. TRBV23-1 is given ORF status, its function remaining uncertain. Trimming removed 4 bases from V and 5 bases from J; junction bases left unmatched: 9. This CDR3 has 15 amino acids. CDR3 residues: CASSLGSRGHYGYTF. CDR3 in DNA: TGCGCCAGCAGTCTCGGATCCAGGGGGCATTATGGCTACACCTTC.

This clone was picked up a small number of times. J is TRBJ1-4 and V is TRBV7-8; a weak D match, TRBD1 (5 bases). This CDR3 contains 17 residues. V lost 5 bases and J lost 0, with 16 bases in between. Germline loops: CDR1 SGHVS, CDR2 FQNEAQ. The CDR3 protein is CASSGGIQDATNEKLFF. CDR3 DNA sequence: TGTGCCAGCAGCGGCGGAATACAGGACGCAACTAATGAAAAACTGTTTTTT.

CDR3 nucleotide sequence: TGTGCCAGCAGTTACTGGGCGGGATACTCCTACAATGAGCAGTTCTTC. Its protein is CASSYWAGYSYNEQFF. This chain links TRBV6-5 with TRBJ2-1; a weak D match, TRBD2 (6 bases). V gave up 1 base and J gave up 0 bases, with 10 bases separating them. The CDR3 runs to 16 residues. CDR1 is MNHEY and CDR2 is SVGAGI in the germline V gene.

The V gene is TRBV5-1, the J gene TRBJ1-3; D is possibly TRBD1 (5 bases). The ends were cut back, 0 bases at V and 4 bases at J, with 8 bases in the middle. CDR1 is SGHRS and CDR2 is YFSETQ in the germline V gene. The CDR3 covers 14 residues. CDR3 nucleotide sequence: TGCGCCAGCAGCTTGGAGGCAGGGGGAAACACCATATATTTT. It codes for CASSLEAGGNTIYF.

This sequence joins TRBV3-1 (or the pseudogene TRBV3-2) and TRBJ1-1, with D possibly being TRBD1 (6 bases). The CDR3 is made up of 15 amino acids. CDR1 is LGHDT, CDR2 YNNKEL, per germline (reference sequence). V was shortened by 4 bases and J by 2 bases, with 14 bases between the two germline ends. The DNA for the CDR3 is TGTGCCAGCAGCCGAGGACAGATCGTCAACACTGAAGCTTTCTTT. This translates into CASSRGQIVNTEAFF.

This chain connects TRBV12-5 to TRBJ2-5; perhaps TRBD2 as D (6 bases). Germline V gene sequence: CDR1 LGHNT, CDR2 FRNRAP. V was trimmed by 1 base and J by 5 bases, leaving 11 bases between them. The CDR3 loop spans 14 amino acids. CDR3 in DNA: TGTGCTAGTGGTTTGGGACTAGGCGGGGAGACCCAGTACTTC. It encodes CASGLGLGGETQYF. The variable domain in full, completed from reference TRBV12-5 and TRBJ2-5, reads DARVTQTPRHKVTEMGQEVTMRCQPILGHNTVFWYRQTMMQGLELLAYFRNRAPLDDSGMPKDRFSAEMPDATLATLKIQPSEPRDSAVYFCASGLGLGGETQYFGPGTRLLVL.

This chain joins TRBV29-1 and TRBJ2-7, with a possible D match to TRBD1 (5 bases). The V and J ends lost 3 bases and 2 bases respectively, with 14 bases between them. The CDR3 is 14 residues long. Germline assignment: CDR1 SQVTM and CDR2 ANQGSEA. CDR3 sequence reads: CSVEGLQGTYEQYF. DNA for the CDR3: TGCAGCGTTGAGGGCCTTCAGGGTACCTACGAGCAGTACTTC.